These 17 T cell receptor beta chains share one sample of origin, sequenced in a study of T-cell memory formation after mild COVID-19. Each CDR3 protein is one row after TCRdb ran MiXCR on the 5' RACE reads. The table lists around 320,000 distinct CDR3 sequences, roughly a fifth of them singletons, with roughly 21% in the top ten. Sequencing used PBMCs or a T cell subset sorted from them (not recorded which). The receptors originated from a man aged 18 to 29 who had mild COVID-19 (a few samples of this study predate the infection). Cell type and time point are not known.

This clonotype was detected only a few times. This sequence joins TRBV20-1 and TRBJ1-2, with D uncertain. From germline, CDR1 is DFQATT and CDR2 SNEGSKA (reference sequence). The CDR3 is made up of 13 amino acids. The V end lost 0 bases, the J end lost 4 bases, and 9 bases lay between the germline ends. The CDR3 sequence is CSARDGSGYGYTF. DNA of the CDR3: TGCAGTGCTAGAGATGGTTCGGGCTATGGCTACACCTTC.

The chain joins TRBV7-2 to TRBJ2-3; 9 nucleotides match TRBD2. Germline lookup yields CDR1 SGHTA and CDR2 FQGNSA. The J segment lost 3 bases and the V segment lost 0 bases, leaving 4 bases of the junction unmatched. This CDR3 is built from 16 residues. Written as DNA, the CDR3 is TGTGCCAGCAGCTTAGCGGCTAGCGGGGTGACAGATACGCAGTATTTT. Its protein product is CASSLAASGVTDTQYF.

J is TRBJ2-2 and V is TRBV24-1; D remains unclear. The V gene lost 4 bases and the J gene lost 6 bases, with 5 bases spanning the gap. The CDR3 extends over 12 amino acids. Germline values: CDR1 KGHDR, CDR2 SFDVKD. The CDR3 sequence: CATSEAPGELFF. DNA of the CDR3: TGTGCCACCAGTGAGGCCCCCGGGGAGCTGTTTTTT.

The V call is TRBV9, the J call TRBJ2-1, with a possible D match to TRBD2 (6 bases). The V gene lost 0 bases and the J gene lost 0 bases, with 10 bases spanning the gap. CDR3 length: 16 amino acids. Germline V gives CDR1 SGDLS, CDR2 YYNGEE. CDR3 in DNA: TGTGCCAGCAGCGTAGTCCCGGGGGACTCCTACAATGAGCAGTTCTTC. Protein sequence: CASSVVPGDSYNEQFF.

The chain couples TRBV4-1 to TRBJ2-1; D not resolved. This CDR3 spans 16 amino acids. V was pared by 5 bases and J by 2 bases, with 16 bases between. Germline V gives CDR1 MGHRA, CDR2 YSYEKL. CDR3 nucleotides: TGCGCCAGCAGCTATAGACGAGACCAGACCTACAATGAGCAGTTCTTC. Amino acids: CASSYRRDQTYNEQFF.

The rearrangement joins TRBV7-2 to TRBJ1-5; a possible D gene is TRBD1 (6 bases). CDR3 size: 15 residues. V was shortened by 4 bases and J by 5 bases, with 15 bases between the two germline ends. Germline-derived CDR1 and CDR2 are SGHTA and FQGNSA. The CDR3 sequence: CASSYRDLSDQPQHF. The CDR3 DNA reads as TGTGCCAGCAGCTACAGGGATCTCTCGGATCAGCCCCAGCATTTT. Looking up the rest from reference TRBV7-2 and TRBJ1-5 gives the full variable domain: GAGVSQSPSNKVTEKGKDVELRCDPISGHTALYWYRQSLGQGLEFLIYFQGNSAPDKSGLPSDRFSAERTGGSVSTLTIQRTQQEDSAVYLCASSYRDLSDQPQHFGDGTRLSIL.

This clonotype was detected only a few times. The rearrangement uses TRBV27 and TRBJ2-7, with no clear D. Trimming left V 6 bases short and J 3 bases short, with 24 bases between. Germline V CDR1 and CDR2: MNHEY, SMNVEV (reference sequence). The CDR3 is 17 residues long. This CDR3 is CASRRALSQAGSYEQYF. The CDR3 DNA reads as TGTGCCAGCAGACGGGCCTTAAGCCAGGCCGGTAGCTACGAGCAGTACTTC.

The V gene is TRBV20-1, the J gene TRBJ2-7, with TRBD2 matching over 7 bases. Per germline, CDR1 DFQATT and CDR2 SNEGSKA (reference sequence). The CDR3 covers 14 residues. J lost 5 bases, V lost 0 bases, and 7 bases had no gene match. CDR3: CSARDLTSVDEQYF. The CDR3 nucleotides are TGCAGTGCTAGAGATCTTACTAGCGTCGACGAGCAGTACTTC.

This clonotype was found a few times. The chain couples TRBV7-9 to TRBJ2-2; D perhaps matches TRBD1 (6 bases). Germline V gene data show CDR1 as SEHNR and CDR2 as FQNEAQ (reference sequence). This CDR3 spans 14 amino acids. Trimming removed 5 bases at V and 3 bases at J, with 10 bases between. CDR3: CASSTQGHTGELFF. The DNA of the CDR3 is TGTGCCAGCAGCACGCAGGGGCACACCGGGGAGCTGTTTTTT.

This clonotype was seen at least ten times. The V gene is TRBV5-6, the J gene TRBJ2-1; the D gene is possibly TRBD2 (5 bases). The CDR3 is 14 amino acids. The germline CDR1 and CDR2 sequences are SGHDT and YYEEEE. V lost 2 bases and J 9 bases, leaving 15 bases between the germline ends. CDR3 coding DNA: TGTGCCAGCAGCTTTGGTCATTATCGGGGTGAGCAGTTCTTC. Protein product: CASSFGHYRGEQFF.

The rearrangement joins TRBV21-1 to TRBJ2-6; no check of the table's D call, TRBD1, against the DNA was made. TRBV21-1 corresponds to a pseudogene. The CDR3 runs 17 residues. The CDR3, as DNA: TGTGCCAGCAGCATAAAGGGGGGACAGGCTGGGGCCAACGTCCTGACTTTC. The encoded protein is CASSIKGGQAGANVLTF.

The rearrangement uses TRBV7-9 and TRBJ2-7; 11 nucleotides agree with TRBD1. Germline CDR1 reads SEHNR; CDR2 reads FQNEAQ (reference sequence). After removal of 5 bases from V and 6 bases from J, the junction contained 12 bases not matched to a gene. The CDR3 has 16 amino acids. The CDR3 here is CASSPMGTGGFGEQYV. CDR3 coding DNA: TGTGCCAGCAGCCCCATGGGGACAGGGGGGTTCGGCGAGCAGTACGTC.

J is TRBJ1-5 and V is TRBV18; 7 nucleotides agree with TRBD1. Germline CDR1 reads KGHSH; CDR2 reads LQKENI. This CDR3 is built from 14 residues. The V segment lost 3 bases and the J segment 5 bases; nucleotides outside the gene matches: 4. This chain's CDR3 is CASSPTDRYQPQHF. The CDR3 nucleotides are TGTGCCAGCTCACCGACGGACAGGTATCAGCCCCAGCATTTT. The complete variable domain, with remaining parts taken from reference TRBV18 and TRBJ1-5, reads NAGVMQNPRHLVRRRGQEARLRCSPMKGHSHVYWYRQLPEEGLKFMVYLQKENIIDESGMPKERFSAEFPKEGPSILRIQQVVRGDSAAYFCASSPTDRYQPQHFGDGTRLSIL.

This clonotype turned up a few times. The chain uses TRBV12-3 or TRBV12-4 and TRBJ2-3; a possible D gene is TRBD1 (6 bases). The germline V and J ends were trimmed by 5 bases and 5 bases, with 14 bases remaining between them. This CDR3 has 14 residues. The CDR3 sequence is CASSTSGERDTQYF. The DNA of the CDR3 is TGTGCCAGCAGTACCTCAGGGGAGAGAGATACGCAGTATTTT.

This chain joins TRBV4-3 and TRBJ2-7; D call uncertain. The V gene lost 1 base and the J gene lost 0 bases, with 16 bases spanning the gap. The germline V gene encodes CDR1 LGHNA and CDR2 YSLEER. The length of the CDR3 is 17 residues. This chain's CDR3 is CASSQGPSGGPSYEQYF. CDR3 sequence (DNA): TGCGCCAGCAGCCAAGGGCCCTCTGGCGGTCCCTCCTACGAGCAGTACTTC.

This clonotype appeared a few times. J is TRBJ2-7 and V is TRBV28; the match to TRBD1 covers 7 bases. The CDR3 has 16 amino acids. V lost 6 bases to trimming and J lost 9 bases; unmatched junction nucleotides: 20. Looked up from germline, CDR1 is MDHEN and CDR2 is SYDVKM. This CDR3 reads CASSPLRDSVLLGQYV. CDR3 DNA: TGTGCCAGCAGCCCACTCCGGGACAGTGTTTTGCTTGGGCAGTACGTC.

The chain employs TRBV18 and TRBJ1-1; D is undetermined. This CDR3 contains 13 residues. Trimming removed 6 bases at V and 5 bases at J, with 13 bases between. CDR1 and CDR2 (germline): KGHSH, LQKENI. This CDR3 reads CASSPIEGTEAFF. The CDR3 bases are TGTGCCAGCTCCCCCATTGAAGGGACTGAAGCTTTCTTT.